The T cell receptor (beta chain) described here comes from a study of memory CD4+ T cells and cytomegalovirus serostatus. Looking at the study overall: Donors were healthy Belgian adults, fewer than ten CMV seropositive and fewer than 30 seronegative.

The method was immunoSEQ multiplex PCR; TCRdb's version includes in-frame clones alone and lacks a portion of them. In the table there are around 53,000 clones, 65% to 80% of which are singletons. A word on this clone: Its antigen is not identified.

The sort gate was single viable CD3+CD4+CD8-CD45RO+ cells for memory CD4+ T cells. Overall study results and limits: Of 150 to 200 reported CMV TCRbeta sequences, roughly 70 were found in memory CD4+ repertoires.

CDR1 is SGHVS and CDR2 is FQNEAQ in the germline V gene. V lost 1 base and J 3 bases, leaving 0 bases between the germline ends. The CDR3 covers 11 residues. This clonotype originated in an adult in good health and CMV-seropositive. Input material: memory CD4+ T cells from blood. This chain joins TRBV7-8 and TRBJ1-1; unclear D gene. CDR3: CASSLDTEAFF. The CDR3 nucleotides read TGTGCCAGCAGCTTAGACACTGAAGCTTTCTTT.